This T cell receptor beta chain derives from a study of blood T cell repertoires in COVID-19. Whole-study context: From the United States, Italy and Spain came samples of acute and convalescent COVID-19. PBMCs, B-cell-depleted T cells, or T cells provided the cDNA or gDNA that made up the material.

Original data processing: For nucleated cells, counts were estimated from reference gene primer amplification. Method: immunoSEQ multiplex PCR; TCRdb's copy keeps in-frame clones and lacks some. That table gives V, J and clone size, and the DNA gave D and trimming. Here the sample spans around 260,000 clones, approximately 85% being singletons. This clone has only a few counts. V was clipped by 3 bases and J by 9 bases, with 9 bases between them. CDR1 and CDR2 from the germline V gene are DFQATT and SNEGSKA (reference sequence). CDR3 length: 11 amino acids. This chain joins TRBV20-1 and TRBJ1-5; D ambiguous. The specimen was peripheral blood. This clonotype was obtained from a human donor in a cohort sampled during active COVID-19. The CDR3 sequence is CSASRVGPQHF. CDR3 in DNA: TGCAGTGCTAGTCGGGTGGGGCCCCAGCATTTT.